Sequencing of this T cell receptor (beta chain) was carried out in a study of cytomegalovirus exposure and HLA in healthy donors. The study's findings and limits: Rare sequences made up most TCRs, while some public TCRs were found in many donors. Reportedly, TCR beta sequences accurately predicted HLA-A and HLA-B alleles in most subjects. TCR beta V segments were, for the most part, productive about 87% or about 30% of the time in an earlier analysis. Per a later analysis, about 15,000 TCR beta sequences showed association with HLA alleles at 0.05 false discovery rate.

Note on this clone: Its specificity is not known.

Both 60 Vbeta primers and 13 Jbeta primers went into the PCR. Only in-frame clones appear in the TCRdb table, and some are missing; sequencing was by immunoSEQ multiplex PCR. The table has 150,000 to 200,000 clones, approximately 73% seen once; the top ten hold 1.4% to 1.5%. Sequenced material: PBMCs. This TCR derives from a man between 45 and 60 years old in good health and CMV-seronegative.

Here the CDR3 reads CASSKVRDPNTEAFF. CDR3 in DNA: TGTGCCAGCAGCAAAGTGAGGGATCCGAACACTGAAGCTTTCTTT. J is TRBJ1-1 and V is TRBV21-1. TRBV21-1 is a pseudogene locus. This CDR3 contains 15 residues.